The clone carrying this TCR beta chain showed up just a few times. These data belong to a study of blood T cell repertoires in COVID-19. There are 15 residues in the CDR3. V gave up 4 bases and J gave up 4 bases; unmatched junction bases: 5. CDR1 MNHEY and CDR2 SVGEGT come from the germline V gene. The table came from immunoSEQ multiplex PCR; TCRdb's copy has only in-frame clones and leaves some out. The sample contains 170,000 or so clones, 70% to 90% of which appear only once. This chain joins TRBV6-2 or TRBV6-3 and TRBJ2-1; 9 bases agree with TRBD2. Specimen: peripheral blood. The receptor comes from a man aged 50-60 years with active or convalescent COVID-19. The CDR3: CASSSLSGGYNEQFF. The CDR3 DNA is TGTGCCAGCAGTTCGCTTAGCGGGGGATACAATGAGCAGTTCTTC.